This TCR beta chain derives from a study of control samples from healthy donors and cancer patients (TCRdb year 2020). Based on the germline V gene, the CDR1 and CDR2 sequences are MNHEY and SVGAGI. Reading from cysteine to phenylalanine, the CDR3 counts 15 amino acids. Left in the record is the CDR3 DNA by itself, 45 bases read in frame from the first base. The germline V and J ends show losses of 6 bases and 2 bases respectively, and no gene match explains 3 bases of the junction. With regard to this clone: Its antigen is unknown. Per-base qualities were not stored, and no clone one base away is much larger.

Library generation was performed with the immunoSEQ multiplex PCR assay. TCRdb retrieved this table from immuneACCESS and kept in-frame rearrangements only. Not all clones are present; in checked studies, unresolved V genes account for under half, and no reason is known for the remainder. The sample table contains 130,000 to 150,000 clones; only one count was recorded for approximately 90% of them. The top ten hold 8.5% to 9.5% of the sample. The source material was blood. The TCR sequence derives from a woman younger than 45 in good health. The sequence is built from TRBV6-5 and TRBJ2-2; the central 10 bases match TRBD2. CDR3 loop: CASRVAGGNTGELFF. The nucleotide sequence reads as follows: TGTGCCAGCAGAGTAGCGGGAGGCAACACCGGGGAGCTGTTTTTT.